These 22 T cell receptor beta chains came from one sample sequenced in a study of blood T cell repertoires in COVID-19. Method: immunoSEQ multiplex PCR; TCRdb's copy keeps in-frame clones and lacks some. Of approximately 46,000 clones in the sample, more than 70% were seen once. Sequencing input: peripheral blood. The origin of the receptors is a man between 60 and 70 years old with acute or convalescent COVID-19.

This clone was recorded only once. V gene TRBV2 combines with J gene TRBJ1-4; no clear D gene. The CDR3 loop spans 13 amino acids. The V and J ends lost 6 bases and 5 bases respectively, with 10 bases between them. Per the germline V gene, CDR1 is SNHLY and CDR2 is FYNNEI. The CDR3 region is CASRLIINEKLFF. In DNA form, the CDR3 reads TGTGCCAGCAGATTAATAATAAATGAAAAACTGTTTTTT.

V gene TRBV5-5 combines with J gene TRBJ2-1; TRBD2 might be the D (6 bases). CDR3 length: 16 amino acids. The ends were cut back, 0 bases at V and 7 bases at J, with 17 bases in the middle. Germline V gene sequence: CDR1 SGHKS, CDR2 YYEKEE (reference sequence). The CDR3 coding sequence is TGTGCCAGCAGCTTGGGGGGTAGACTAGGTGGGAATGAGCAGTTCTTC. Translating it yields CASSLGGRLGGNEQFF.

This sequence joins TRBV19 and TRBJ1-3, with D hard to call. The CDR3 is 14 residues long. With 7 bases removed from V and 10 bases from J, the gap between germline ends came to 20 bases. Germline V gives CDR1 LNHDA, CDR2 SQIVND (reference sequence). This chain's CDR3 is CASTPDPRAATIYF. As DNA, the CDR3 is TGTGCCAGTACCCCGGATCCTCGTGCGGCTACCATATATTTT.

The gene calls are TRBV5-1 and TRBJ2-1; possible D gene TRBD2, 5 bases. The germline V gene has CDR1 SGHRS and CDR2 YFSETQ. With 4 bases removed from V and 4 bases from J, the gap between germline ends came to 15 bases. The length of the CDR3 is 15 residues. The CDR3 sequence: CASSLTILGYNEQFF. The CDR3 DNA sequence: TGCGCCAGCAGCCTGACTATACTGGGGTACAATGAGCAGTTCTTC.

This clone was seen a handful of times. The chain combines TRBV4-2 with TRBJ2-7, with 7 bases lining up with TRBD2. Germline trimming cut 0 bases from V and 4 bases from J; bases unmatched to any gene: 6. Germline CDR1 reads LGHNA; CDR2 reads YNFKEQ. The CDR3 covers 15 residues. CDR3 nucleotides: TGTGCCAGCAGCCAAGAGGGTGGGAGGGCGTACGAGCAGTACTTC. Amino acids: CASSQEGGRAYEQYF.

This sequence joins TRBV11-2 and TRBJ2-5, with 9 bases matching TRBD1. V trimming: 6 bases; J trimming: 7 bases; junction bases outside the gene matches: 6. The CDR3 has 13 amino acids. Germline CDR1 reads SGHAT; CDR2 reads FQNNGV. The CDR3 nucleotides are TGTGCCAGCAGTCCCGGGACAGGGCCGACCCAGTACTTC. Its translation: CASSPGTGPTQYF.

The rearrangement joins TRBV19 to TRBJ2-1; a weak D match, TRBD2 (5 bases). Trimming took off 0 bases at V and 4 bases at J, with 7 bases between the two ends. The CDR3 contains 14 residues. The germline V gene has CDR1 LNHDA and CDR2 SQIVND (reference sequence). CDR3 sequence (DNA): TGTGCCAGTAGTATAGAAGCGGAATACAATGAGCAGTTCTTC. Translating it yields CASSIEAEYNEQFF.

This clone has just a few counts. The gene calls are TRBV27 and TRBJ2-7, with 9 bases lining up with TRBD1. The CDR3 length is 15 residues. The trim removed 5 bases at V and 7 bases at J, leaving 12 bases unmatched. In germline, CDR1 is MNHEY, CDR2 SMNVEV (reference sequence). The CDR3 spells CASSPPTGGAGEQYF. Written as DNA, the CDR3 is TGTGCCAGCAGTCCGCCTACAGGGGGCGCAGGGGAGCAGTACTTC.

CDR3 amino acids: CASSRSTGGTDTQYF. The CDR3, as DNA: TGTGCCAGCAGCCGTTCGACAGGGGGCACAGATACGCAGTATTTT. This chain joins TRBV11-3 and TRBJ2-3; 8 nucleotides align to TRBD1. Trimming took 5 bases from V and 1 from J; bases not matched to a gene: 5. Per the germline V gene, CDR1 is SGHNT and CDR2 is YENEEA. This CDR3 contains 15 residues.

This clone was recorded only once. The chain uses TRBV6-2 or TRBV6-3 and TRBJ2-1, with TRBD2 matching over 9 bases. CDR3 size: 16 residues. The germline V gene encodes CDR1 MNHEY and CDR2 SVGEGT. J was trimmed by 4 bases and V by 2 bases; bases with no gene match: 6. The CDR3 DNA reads TGTGCCAGCAGTTACATGGCGGCGGGAGGGTACAATGAGCAGTTCTTC. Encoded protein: CASSYMAAGGYNEQFF.

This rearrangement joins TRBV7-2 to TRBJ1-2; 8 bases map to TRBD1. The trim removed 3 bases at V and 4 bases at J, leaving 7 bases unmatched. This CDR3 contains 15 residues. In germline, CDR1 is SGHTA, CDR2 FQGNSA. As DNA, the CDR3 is TGTGCCAGCAGCTTGGCAGGGGGCAAAGTCTATGGCTACACCTTC. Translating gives CASSLAGGKVYGYTF.

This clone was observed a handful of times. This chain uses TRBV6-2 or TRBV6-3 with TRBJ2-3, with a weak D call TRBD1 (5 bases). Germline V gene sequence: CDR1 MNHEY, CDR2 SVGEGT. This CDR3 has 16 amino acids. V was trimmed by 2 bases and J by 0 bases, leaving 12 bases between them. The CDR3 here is CASSYEAAGSTDTQYF. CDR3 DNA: TGTGCCAGCAGTTACGAGGCGGCAGGGAGCACAGATACGCAGTATTTT.

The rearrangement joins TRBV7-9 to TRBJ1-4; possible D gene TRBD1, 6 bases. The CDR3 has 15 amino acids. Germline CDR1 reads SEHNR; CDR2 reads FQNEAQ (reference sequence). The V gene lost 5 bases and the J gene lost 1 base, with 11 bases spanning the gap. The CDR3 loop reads CASSLLTGTNEKLFF. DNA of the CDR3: TGTGCCAGCAGCCTCTTGACAGGAACTAATGAAAAACTGTTTTTT.

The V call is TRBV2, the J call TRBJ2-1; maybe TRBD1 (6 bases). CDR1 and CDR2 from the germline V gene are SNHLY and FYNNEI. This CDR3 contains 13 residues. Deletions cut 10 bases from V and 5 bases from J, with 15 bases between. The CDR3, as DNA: TGTGCCACAGCCTGGGACAACCACAATGAGCAGTTCTTC. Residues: CATAWDNHNEQFF.

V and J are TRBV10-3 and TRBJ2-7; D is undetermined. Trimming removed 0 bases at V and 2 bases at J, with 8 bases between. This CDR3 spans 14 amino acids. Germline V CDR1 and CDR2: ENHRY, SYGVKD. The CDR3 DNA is TGTGCCATCAGTGAGTCTTCCAGGACCTACGAGCAGTACTTC. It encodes CAISESSRTYEQYF.

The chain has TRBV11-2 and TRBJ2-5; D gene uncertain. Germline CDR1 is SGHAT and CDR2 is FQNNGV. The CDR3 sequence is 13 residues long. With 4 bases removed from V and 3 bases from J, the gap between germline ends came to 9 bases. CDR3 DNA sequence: TGTGCCAGCAGCTCAAACTTAAAAGAGACCCAGTACTTC. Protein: CASSSNLKETQYF.

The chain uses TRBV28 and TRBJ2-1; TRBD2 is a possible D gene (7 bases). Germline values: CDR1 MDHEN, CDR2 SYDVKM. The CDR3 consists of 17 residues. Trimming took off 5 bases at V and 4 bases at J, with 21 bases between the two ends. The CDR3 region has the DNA TGTGCCAGCAGTCCGAACCGTTGGGGGGGCTGGTACAATGAGCAGTTCTTC. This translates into CASSPNRWGGWYNEQFF.

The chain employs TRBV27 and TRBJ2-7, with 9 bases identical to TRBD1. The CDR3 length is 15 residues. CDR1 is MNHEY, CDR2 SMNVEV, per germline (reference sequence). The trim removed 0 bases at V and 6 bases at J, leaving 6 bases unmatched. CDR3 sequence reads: CASSLSRDRAFEQYF. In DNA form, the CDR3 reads TGTGCCAGCAGTTTATCTCGGGACAGGGCCTTCGAGCAGTACTTC.

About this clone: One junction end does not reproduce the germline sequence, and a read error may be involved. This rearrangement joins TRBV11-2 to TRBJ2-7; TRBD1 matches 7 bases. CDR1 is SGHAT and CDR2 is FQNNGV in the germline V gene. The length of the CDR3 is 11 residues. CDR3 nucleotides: TGTGCCAGCAGCTTATTGGGACAGCGGATCTTC. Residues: CASSLLGQRIF.

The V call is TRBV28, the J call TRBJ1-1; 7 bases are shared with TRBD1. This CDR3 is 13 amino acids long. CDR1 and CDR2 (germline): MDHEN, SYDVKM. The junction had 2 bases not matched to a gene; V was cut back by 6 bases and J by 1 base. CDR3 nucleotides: TGTGCCAGCAGGGGGACAGAGAACACTGAAGCTTTCTTT. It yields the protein CASRGTENTEAFF.

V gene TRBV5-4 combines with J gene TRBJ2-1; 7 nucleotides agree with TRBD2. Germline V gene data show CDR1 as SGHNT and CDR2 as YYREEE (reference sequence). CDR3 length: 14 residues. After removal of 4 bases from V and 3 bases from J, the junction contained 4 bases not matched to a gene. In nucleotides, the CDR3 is TGTGCCAGCAGCATAGGACTAGGCTACAATGAGCAGTTCTTC. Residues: CASSIGLGYNEQFF.

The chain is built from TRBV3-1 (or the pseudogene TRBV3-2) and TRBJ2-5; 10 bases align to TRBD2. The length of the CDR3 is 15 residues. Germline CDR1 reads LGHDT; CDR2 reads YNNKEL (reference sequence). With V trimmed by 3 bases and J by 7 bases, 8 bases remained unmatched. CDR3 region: CASSQGLANRGTQYF. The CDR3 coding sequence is TGTGCCAGCAGCCAGGGACTAGCGAACCGCGGGACCCAGTACTTC.